Listed here is a single TCR beta chain. The same CDR3 also results from other DNA sequences found in this sample. In the authors' workflow: Amplification of reference gene primers was used by the study to estimate nucleated cell counts. Assay: immunoSEQ multiplex PCR; the TCRdb copy retains only in-frame clones and omits some. V and J calls and clone size follow that table, whereas D and trimming were derived from the DNA. The table shows some 250,000 clones, with about 85% occurring only once. The entry originates in a study of blood T cell repertoires in COVID-19. The overall study: Researchers got acute and convalescent COVID-19 samples from the United States, Italy and Spain. PBMCs, B-cell-depleted T cells, or T cells were the source of the cDNA or gDNA that made up the material.

Germline CDR1 reads MNHEY; CDR2 reads SMNVEV (reference sequence). V shed 8 bases, J shed 5 bases, and the junction held 2 bases outside the gene matches. The CDR3 loop spans 12 amino acids. The source material was peripheral blood. This clonotype originated in a woman aged 80 or over with acute or convalescent COVID-19. The chain combines TRBV27 with TRBJ1-1; TRBD1 aligns across 10 bases. CDR3 protein: CASSDRGTEAFF. The DNA of the CDR3 is TGTGCCAGCTCGGACAGGGGGACTGAAGCTTTCTTT.